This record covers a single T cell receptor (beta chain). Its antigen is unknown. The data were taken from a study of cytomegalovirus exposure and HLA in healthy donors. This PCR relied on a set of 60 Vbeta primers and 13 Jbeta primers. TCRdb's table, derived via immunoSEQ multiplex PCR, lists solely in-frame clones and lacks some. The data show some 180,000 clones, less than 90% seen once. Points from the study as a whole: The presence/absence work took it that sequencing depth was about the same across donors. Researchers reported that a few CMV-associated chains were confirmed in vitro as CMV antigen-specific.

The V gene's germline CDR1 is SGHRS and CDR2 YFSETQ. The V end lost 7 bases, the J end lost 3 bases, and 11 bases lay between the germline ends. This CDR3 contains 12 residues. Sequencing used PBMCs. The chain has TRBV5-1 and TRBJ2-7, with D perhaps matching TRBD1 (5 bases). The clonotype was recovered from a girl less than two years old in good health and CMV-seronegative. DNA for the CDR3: TGCGCCAGCTCCTCCAGGGACTACGAGCAGTACTTC. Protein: CASSSRDYEQYF. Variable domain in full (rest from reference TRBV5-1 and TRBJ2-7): KAGVTQTPRYLIKTRGQQVTLSCSPISGHRSVSWYQQTPGQGLQFLFEYFSETQRNKGNFPGRFSGRQFSNSRSEMNVSTLELGDSALYLCASSSRDYEQYFGPGTRLTVT.